Below, 14 T cell receptor beta chains from the same sample are listed, as sequenced in a study of CD8 T cells in ankylosing spondylitis. Their recognized antigens are unknown. TCRdb processed the 5' RACE reads anew with MiXCR; each CDR3 protein has one entry. Of approximately 520,000 distinct CDR3 sequences listed, 5.3% are singletons. Broader study findings: Ankylosing spondylitis blood appeared to be characterized by a TCR beta motif of eight highly homologous variants.

The sequencing sample was made of blood, either unsorted or a sorted T cell fraction (not recorded which). These TCRs come from a male donor with ankylosing spondylitis.

This clonotype has just a few counts. The rearrangement uses TRBV7-8 and TRBJ2-5; 12 bases line up with TRBD2. The V gene's germline CDR1 is SGHVS and CDR2 FQNEAQ. The length of the CDR3 is 16 residues. With V trimmed by 5 bases and J by 5 bases, 9 bases remained unmatched. The CDR3 reads CASSPRLAGVSETQYF. In DNA form, the CDR3 reads TGTGCCAGCAGCCCCAGACTAGCGGGAGTATCGGAGACCCAGTACTTC.

The chain recombines TRBV4-1 with TRBJ2-3; maybe TRBD2 (5 bases). The germline V gene has CDR1 MGHRA and CDR2 YSYEKL. This CDR3 is built from 16 residues. Trimming pared 4 bases from V and 7 bases from J, leaving 21 bases between. CDR3 loop: CASSPPDSRNANTQYF. The CDR3 nucleotides read TGCGCCAGCAGCCCCCCGGACTCAAGGAACGCCAATACGCAGTATTTT.

This clonotype was detected many times. This chain joins TRBV15 and TRBJ1-2; 8 bases map to TRBD1. With 4 bases clipped from V and 8 bases from J, the junction kept 12 bases outside the gene matches. This CDR3 is built from 15 residues. Germline V lookup: CDR1 LNHNV, CDR2 YYDKDF (reference sequence). The CDR3 loop is CATSTLDRGVRGYTF. As DNA, the CDR3 is TGTGCCACCAGCACATTAGACAGGGGAGTCCGAGGCTACACCTTC.

This clonotype was recorded many times. This rearrangement joins TRBV4-2 to TRBJ2-7, with a possible D match to TRBD1 (5 bases). V lost 4 bases and J lost 2, with 12 bases in between. The length of the CDR3 is 14 residues. The germline V gene has CDR1 LGHNA and CDR2 YNFKEQ. In DNA, the CDR3 is TGTGCCAGCAGCCCCCCCGACAGACCCTACGAGCAGTACTTC. Translating it yields CASSPPDRPYEQYF.

This clonotype was detected ten times or more. The V gene is TRBV21-1, the J gene TRBJ2-7; TRBD1, as called in the table, went unchecked against the DNA. TRBV21-1 constitutes a pseudogene. This CDR3 has 16 residues. The DNA for the CDR3 is TGTGCCAGCAGCAAAACCGGGACAGGGACCGACTACGAGCAGTACTTC. Protein sequence: CASSKTGTGTDYEQYF.

There are many counts of this clonotype. The CDR3 bases are TGCAGTCCGGGAGGGGGGGGTGGTAACTATGGCTACACCTTC. It is translated as CSPGGGGGNYGYTF. V and J are TRBV20-1 and TRBJ1-2, with a tentative D call TRBD1 (6 bases). Germline V gene lookup returns CDR1 DFQATT and CDR2 SNEGSKA (reference sequence). V was shortened by 8 bases and J by 1 base, with 17 bases between the two germline ends. The CDR3 length is 14 residues.

In this sample, this clonotype turned up a few times. The chain combines TRBV5-6 with TRBJ2-1; 9 bases line up with TRBD2. This CDR3 is built from 17 residues. CDR1 is SGHDT, CDR2 YYEEEE, per germline. The V segment lost 0 bases and the J segment 4 bases; nucleotides outside the gene matches: 8. CDR3: CASSLVQREDRYNEQFF. DNA for the CDR3: TGTGCCAGCAGCTTGGTCCAGCGGGAGGATAGGTACAATGAGCAGTTCTTC.

The chain links TRBV6-1 to TRBJ2-1, with 9 bases lining up with TRBD2. The CDR3 has 16 amino acids. J lost 2 bases, V lost 7 bases, and 9 bases had no gene match. Germline loops: CDR1 MNHNS, CDR2 SASEGT. CDR3 DNA sequence: TGTGCCAGCACCGTCCCAGCGGGAGGTACCTACAATGAGCAGTTCTTC. Protein: CASTVPAGGTYNEQFF.

This clonotype was seen many times. The CDR3 loop is CAISESQETQYF. The DNA for the CDR3 is TGTGCCATCAGTGAGTCTCAAGAGACCCAGTACTTC. The genes are TRBV10-3 and TRBJ2-5; D unresolved. V was shortened by 0 bases and J by 2 bases, with 1 base between the two germline ends. The CDR3 loop spans 12 amino acids. CDR1 is ENHRY and CDR2 is SYGVKD in the germline V gene.

This clonotype was seen many times. V gene TRBV5-6 combines with J gene TRBJ2-7, with TRBD2 as a possible D gene (5 bases). Looked up from germline, CDR1 is SGHDT and CDR2 is YYEEEE. The CDR3 has 14 residues. V lost 4 bases to trimming and J lost 3 bases, with 14 bases between them. The CDR3, as DNA: TGTGCCAGCAGCCTCAAAATCCGGGGCTACGAGCAGTACTTC. The encoded protein is CASSLKIRGYEQYF.

This clonotype was recorded at least ten times. This sequence joins TRBV7-9 and TRBJ2-3; 12 bases map to TRBD2. V was clipped by 5 bases and J by 1 base; unmatched bases: 4. The CDR3 has 16 residues. The germline gives CDR1 SEHNR, CDR2 FQNEAQ (reference sequence). The CDR3 bases are TGTGCCAGCAGCCCCTGGACTAGCGGGGGCACAGATACGCAGTATTTT. This translates into CASSPWTSGGTDTQYF.

This clonotype was detected only a few times. V is TRBV6-2 or TRBV6-3 and J is TRBJ2-5, with D unresolved. CDR3 length: 12 amino acids. V was trimmed by 10 bases and J by 5 bases, leaving 14 bases between them. Germline V CDR1 and CDR2: MNHEY, SVGEGT. The DNA for the CDR3 is TGTGCCACCAAACCGGACGGGGAGACCCAGTACTTC. It translates to CATKPDGETQYF.

This clonotype was picked up many times. The rearrangement uses TRBV6-2 or TRBV6-3 and TRBJ1-1, with 7 bases identical to TRBD1. This CDR3 is built from 14 residues. V gave up 4 bases and J gave up 3 bases; unmatched junction bases: 5. Germline CDR1 MNHEY, CDR2 SVGEGT. The CDR3 here is CASSLRGPYTEAFF. Written as DNA, the CDR3 is TGTGCCAGCAGTTTGAGGGGGCCGTACACTGAAGCTTTCTTT.

This clonotype was recorded many times. The chain is built from TRBV20-1 and TRBJ2-2; D is unresolved. Trimming removed 0 bases from V and 13 bases from J, with 15 bases in between. The CDR3 has 13 amino acids. The germline gives CDR1 DFQATT, CDR2 SNEGSKA (reference sequence). Written as DNA, the CDR3 is TGCAGTGCTAGAGATACCCTCCTCCCCGGGCTGTTTTTT. Translation: CSARDTLLPGLFF.